These 32 T cell receptor beta chains were sequenced from one sample in a study of CD8 T cells in Susac syndrome. When the RNA was reverse transcribed, random hexamers were used with an input of roughly 0.45 to 1 ug. Using its own MiXCR run on the immunoSEQ multiplex PCR reads, TCRdb lists one record per CDR3 protein. The sample consists of about 140,000 distinct CDR3 sequences, approximately 95% of them appearing once. Sequencing input: CD4+ T cells from PBMCs. The receptor set was obtained from a human donor with Susac syndrome.

The chain's CDR3 is CSAAAGGRYNEQFF. The CDR3 region has the DNA TGCAGTGCTGCAGCGGGGGGCCGATACAATGAGCAGTTCTTC. The chain carries TRBV20-1 and TRBJ2-1, with 9 bases aligning to TRBD2. The V and J ends lost 5 bases and 4 bases, in that order; junction bases with no gene match: 6. The CDR3 loop spans 14 amino acids. The germline V gene has CDR1 DFQATT and CDR2 SNEGSKA (reference sequence).

This chain links TRBV20-1 with TRBJ2-5, with 7 bases aligning to TRBD2. V lost 5 bases to trimming and J lost 2 bases; unmatched junction nucleotides: 8. The germline CDR1 and CDR2 sequences are DFQATT and SNEGSKA (reference sequence). CDR3 length equals 14 residues. CDR3 in amino acids: CSARSGAGQETQYF. CDR3 coding DNA: TGCAGTGCTCGATCTGGAGCGGGACAAGAGACCCAGTACTTC.

This sequence joins TRBV28 and TRBJ2-3; the D gene is possibly TRBD2 (6 bases). The CDR3 is 14 residues long. CDR1 is MDHEN and CDR2 is SYDVKM in the germline V gene. Trimming took 5 bases from V and 3 from J, leaving 12 bases between them. As DNA, the CDR3 is TGTGCCAGCAGTATGGCGGAGGGAACAGATACGCAGTATTTT. It translates to CASSMAEGTDTQYF.

The rearrangement joins TRBV27 to TRBJ2-5, with a weak D call TRBD1 (7 bases). Per germline, CDR1 MNHEY and CDR2 SMNVEV (reference sequence). The CDR3 contains 14 residues. V was pared by 4 bases and J by 5 bases, with 14 bases between. The DNA of the CDR3 is TGTGCCAGCAGTTCGAAGGGGGCGGGGGAGACCCAGTACTTC. This encodes CASSSKGAGETQYF.

The chain links TRBV7-9 to TRBJ1-2; tentatively, D is TRBD1 (6 bases). CDR1 is SEHNR, CDR2 FQNEAQ, per germline (reference sequence). V shed 6 bases and J shed 8 bases, with 19 bases lying between them. The CDR3 contains 14 residues. Written as DNA, the CDR3 is TGTGCCAGCAGTCCCAGGGGATCTCCCTGGGGCTACACCTTC. Translation: CASSPRGSPWGYTF.

This chain connects TRBV5-1 to TRBJ2-7, with D unresolved. This CDR3 spans 13 amino acids. The V end lost 0 bases, the J end lost 1 base, and 5 bases lay between the germline ends. CDR1 is SGHRS, CDR2 YFSETQ, per germline. Here the CDR3 DNA reads TGCGCCAGCAGCTTGGACATATCCTACGAGCAGTACTTC. This encodes CASSLDISYEQYF.

The chain employs TRBV7-2 and TRBJ1-5; no definite D call. The CDR3 covers 16 residues. Germline V gene lookup returns CDR1 SGHTA and CDR2 FQGNSA. V was pared by 5 bases and J by 3 bases, with 17 bases between. The CDR3 sequence is CASSRRRIGPNQPQHF. The CDR3 region has the DNA TGTGCCAGCAGCCGGAGGAGGATAGGGCCCAATCAGCCCCAGCATTTT.

V usage is TRBV20-1 and J usage is TRBJ1-2; 8 bases align to TRBD1. This CDR3 comprises 13 residues. V was pared by 6 bases and J by 8 bases, with 11 bases of the junction left unmatched. CDR1 is DFQATT and CDR2 is SNEGSKA in the germline V gene (reference sequence). This chain's CDR3 is CSAKHHRDRGYTF. The CDR3 coding sequence is TGCAGTGCCAAACATCACCGGGACAGGGGCTACACCTTC.

This chain uses TRBV20-1 with TRBJ2-5, with TRBD2 matching 8 bases. The CDR3 has 13 amino acids. Germline CDR1 DFQATT, CDR2 SNEGSKA (reference sequence). The V segment lost 7 bases and the J segment 4 bases; nucleotides outside the gene matches: 8. The CDR3 region has the DNA TGCAGTGAAAGGGCGAGCGGGAGAGAGACCCAGTACTTC. Its translation: CSERASGRETQYF.

The genes are TRBV24-1 and TRBJ2-1; possibly TRBD1 or TRBD2 for D (7 bases each). V gave up 1 base and J gave up 6 bases, with 24 bases separating them. Per germline, CDR1 KGHDR and CDR2 SFDVKD. This CDR3 is built from 19 residues. CDR3 amino acids: CATSDFSATGRGQLNEQFF. As DNA, the CDR3 is TGTGCCACCAGTGATTTTTCGGCGACAGGGAGGGGGCAGCTCAATGAGCAGTTCTTC.

The V call is TRBV12-3 or TRBV12-4, the J call TRBJ1-1; 7 nucleotides align to TRBD1. This CDR3 is built from 14 residues. The ends lost 5 bases at V and 1 base at J; junction bases unmatched: 4. In DNA form, the CDR3 reads TGTGCCAGCAGTCGACAGGGACCGAACACTGAAGCTTTCTTT. The encoded protein is CASSRQGPNTEAFF.

The CDR3 DNA sequence: TGCGCCAGCAGCCAACCCTCCTTCACCGGGACTAGCGGCACAGATACGCAGTATTTT. Encoded protein: CASSQPSFTGTSGTDTQYF. V usage is TRBV4-1 and J usage is TRBJ2-3; 10 bases align to TRBD2. V dropped 2 bases and J dropped 1; count of bases not matched to a gene: 12. CDR3 length: 19 residues. Germline CDR1 MGHRA, CDR2 YSYEKL.

The V call is TRBV5-4, the J call TRBJ2-2; TRBD1 matches 7 bases. V was pared by 3 bases and J by 2 bases, with 13 bases of the junction left unmatched. The V gene's germline CDR1 is SGHNT and CDR2 YYREEE (reference sequence). The CDR3 totals 18 residues. Here the CDR3 reads CASSSRQGEIQNTGELFF. The CDR3 DNA reads TGTGCCAGCAGCTCGCGACAGGGCGAGATCCAAAACACCGGGGAGCTGTTTTTT.

There are a few counts of this clonotype. The chain recombines TRBV20-1 with TRBJ1-1; D is perhaps TRBD1 (5 bases). CDR1 and CDR2 (germline): DFQATT, SNEGSKA (reference sequence). V was shortened by 3 bases and J by 3 bases, with 11 bases between the two germline ends. CDR3 length: 13 amino acids. The CDR3 protein is CSAREGGDTEAFF. The CDR3, as DNA: TGCAGTGCTAGGGAGGGAGGGGACACTGAAGCTTTCTTT.

The chain carries TRBV9 and TRBJ2-5; TRBD1 matches at 7 bases. The CDR3 covers 13 residues. J gave up 4 bases and V 4 bases, and 4 bases lay outside the gene matches. Germline V CDR1 and CDR2: SGDLS, YYNGEE. The CDR3 DNA is TGTGCCAGCAGCACATACAGGGGAGAGACCCAGTACTTC. This translates into CASSTYRGETQYF.

The chain joins TRBV15 to TRBJ1-2; D is possibly TRBD1 (5 bases). Trimming shortened V by 1 base and J by 7 bases, and 16 bases separated the two germline ends. Per germline, CDR1 LNHNV and CDR2 YYDKDF (reference sequence). The CDR3 length is 15 residues. This CDR3 reads CATSRGWGDGTGYTF. In DNA form, the CDR3 reads TGTGCCACCAGCAGAGGATGGGGGGACGGCACTGGCTACACCTTC.

The chain carries TRBV7-2 and TRBJ1-4; 7 bases fit TRBD1. The junction had 2 bases not matched to a gene; V was cut back by 3 bases and J by 4 bases. Germline V gives CDR1 SGHTA, CDR2 FQGNSA. The CDR3 runs to 14 residues. The CDR3 loop is CASSLDRINEKLFF. CDR3 nucleotide sequence: TGTGCCAGCAGCTTGGACAGGATTAATGAAAAACTGTTTTTT.

This clonotype was observed a single time. The gene calls are TRBV6-6 and TRBJ2-7, with TRBD2 identical over 9 bases. The CDR3 has 13 amino acids. V shed 7 bases and J 7 bases; nucleotides not matched to a gene: 8. CDR1 and CDR2 from the germline V gene are MNHNY and SVGAGI (reference sequence). The CDR3 DNA reads as TGTGCCAGCACTGCTAGCGGGGCGGGGGAGCAGTACTTC. Translating gives CASTASGAGEQYF.

V usage is TRBV30 and J usage is TRBJ2-2; 7 bases map to TRBD1. The CDR3 runs to 15 residues. Germline CDR1 GTSNPN, CDR2 SVGIG (reference sequence). The ends lost 2 bases at V and 4 bases at J; junction bases unmatched: 7. CDR3 amino acids: CAWSPRTGLTGELFF. CDR3 coding DNA: TGTGCCTGGAGTCCGCGGACAGGACTCACCGGGGAGCTGTTTTTT.

The J gene is TRBJ1-1, the V gene TRBV5-1; D is uncertain. CDR3 length equals 13 residues. The germline V gene encodes CDR1 SGHRS and CDR2 YFSETQ. The V gene lost 0 bases and the J gene lost 6 bases, with 9 bases spanning the gap. CDR3 sequence: CASSLGIGAEAFF. The CDR3 DNA reads as TGCGCCAGCAGCTTGGGAATTGGCGCTGAAGCTTTCTTT. Variable domain in full (rest from reference TRBV5-1 and TRBJ1-1): KAGVTQTPRYLIKTRGQQVTLSCSPISGHRSVSWYQQTPGQGLQFLFEYFSETQRNKGNFPGRFSGRQFSNSRSEMNVSTLELGDSALYLCASSLGIGAEAFFGQGTRLTVV.

This chain joins TRBV30 and TRBJ1-1; D is possibly TRBD1 (5 bases). V was shortened by 1 base and J by 1 base, with 10 bases between the two germline ends. The CDR3 is made up of 14 amino acids. Per germline, CDR1 GTSNPN and CDR2 SVGIG (reference sequence). The CDR3 DNA reads TGTGCCTGGAGTGGCCAGGGATGGAACACTGAAGCTTTCTTT. It translates to CAWSGQGWNTEAFF.

This chain links TRBV6-1 with TRBJ2-5, with 9 bases matching TRBD1. Germline loops: CDR1 MNHNS, CDR2 SASEGT. The V segment lost 11 bases and the J segment 3 bases; nucleotides outside the gene matches: 4. This CDR3 region has 12 residues. The CDR3 bases are TGTGCCGGCCGGGACAGGGAAGAGACCCAGTACTTC. Translating it yields CAGRDREETQYF.

This clonotype occurred once. The rearrangement links TRBV12-5 to TRBJ2-1, with no clear D. The length of the CDR3 is 15 residues. With 0 bases removed from V and 12 bases from J, the gap between germline ends came to 18 bases. Looked up from germline, CDR1 is LGHNT and CDR2 is FRNRAP. The chain's CDR3 is CASGLVTAVPPGQFF. The CDR3 DNA sequence: TGTGCTAGTGGTTTGGTTACCGCAGTACCCCCCGGGCAGTTCTTC.

The chain has TRBV29-1 and TRBJ2-7; 10 nucleotides match TRBD1. The CDR3 is 13 amino acids. In germline, CDR1 is SQVTM, CDR2 ANQGSEA. Trimming took 2 bases from V and 6 from J; bases not matched to a gene: 4. DNA for the CDR3: TGCAGCGTTGAACGGACAGGGGGATCCGAGCAGTACTTC. This translates into CSVERTGGSEQYF.

The genes are TRBV3-1 and TRBJ2-1; D uncertain. V lost 1 base, J lost 7 bases, and 8 bases lay in between. This CDR3 has 13 amino acids. Looked up from germline, CDR1 is LGHDT and CDR2 is YNNKEL (reference sequence). The CDR3 DNA sequence: TGTGCCAGCAGCCAAGCCCAAGGGAATGAGCAGTTCTTC. It translates to CASSQAQGNEQFF.

This chain links TRBV7-2 with TRBJ1-2; D possibly corresponds to TRBD1 (5 bases). The CDR3 extends over 13 amino acids. Trimming took 5 bases from V and 4 from J, leaving 11 bases between them. Germline CDR1 SGHTA, CDR2 FQGNSA. The CDR3 here is CASSGGGFYGYTF. CDR3 DNA: TGTGCCAGCAGCGGGGGGGGGTTCTATGGCTACACCTTC.

This sequence joins TRBV30 and TRBJ2-1; no reliable D call. Per germline, CDR1 GTSNPN and CDR2 SVGIG (reference sequence). This CDR3 spans 10 amino acids. Trimming took 1 base from V and 10 from J, leaving 5 bases between them. The CDR3 coding sequence is TGTGCCTGGAGTGCCCTAGAGCAGTTCTTC. Its protein product is CAWSALEQFF.

This chain joins TRBV11-2 and TRBJ2-3; either TRBD1 or TRBD2 may supply D (6 bases each). CDR1 and CDR2 (germline): SGHAT, FQNNGV. V was trimmed by 1 base and J by 1 base, leaving 9 bases between them. CDR3 length: 15 residues. The CDR3 DNA sequence: TGTGCCAGCAGCTTAGGGGGGGCCCGCACAGATACGCAGTATTTT. Amino acid sequence: CASSLGGARTDTQYF.

The CDR3 reads CSVEGSRGADTQYF. In DNA form, the CDR3 reads TGCAGCGTTGAAGGATCGCGGGGTGCAGATACGCAGTATTTT. The rearrangement joins TRBV29-1 to TRBJ2-3; TRBD2 might be the D (6 bases). The germline CDR1 and CDR2 sequences are SQVTM and ANQGSEA. The CDR3 is made up of 14 amino acids. Trimming took 1 base from V and 4 from J, leaving 12 bases between them.

The CDR3 is CASSFSAGIQYF. The CDR3 DNA follows: TGTGCCAGCAGTTTCTCGGCGGGGATACAGTATTTT. V usage is TRBV28 and J usage is TRBJ2-3, with D perhaps matching TRBD2 (6 bases). Germline CDR1 MDHEN, CDR2 SYDVKM. This CDR3 comprises 12 residues. V lost 3 bases and J lost 12, with 13 bases in between.

The J gene is TRBJ1-2, the V gene TRBV3-1; D unresolved. Germline CDR1 LGHDT, CDR2 YNNKEL (reference sequence). V was trimmed by 3 bases and J by 6 bases, leaving 11 bases between them. The CDR3 runs 13 residues. CDR3 amino acids: CASSHALRDGYTF. CDR3 sequence (DNA): TGTGCCAGCAGCCACGCCCTGAGGGATGGCTACACCTTC.

The chain uses TRBV12-3 or TRBV12-4 and TRBJ1-6; 7 bases line up with TRBD1. This CDR3 region has 14 residues. V lost 7 bases to trimming and J lost 7 bases; unmatched junction nucleotides: 7. The CDR3 nucleotides are TGTGCCAGCAACCCCAGGGGGAGGAATTCACCCCTCCACTTT. The encoded protein is CASNPRGRNSPLHF.